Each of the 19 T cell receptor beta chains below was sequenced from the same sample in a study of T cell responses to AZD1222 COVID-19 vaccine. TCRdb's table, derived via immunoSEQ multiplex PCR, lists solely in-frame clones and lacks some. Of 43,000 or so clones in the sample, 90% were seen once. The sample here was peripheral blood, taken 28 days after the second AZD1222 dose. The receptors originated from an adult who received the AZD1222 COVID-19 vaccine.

This CDR3 is CASSQAGTGYSPLHF. As DNA, the CDR3 is TGTGCCAGCAGCCAAGCCGGGACAGGGTATTCACCCCTCCACTTT. The chain combines TRBV14 with TRBJ1-6; 9 positions agree with TRBD1. The germline V gene has CDR1 SGHDN and CDR2 FVKESK. Trimming at V came to 1 base and at J to 8 bases, leaving 3 bases not matched to a gene. The CDR3 contains 15 residues.

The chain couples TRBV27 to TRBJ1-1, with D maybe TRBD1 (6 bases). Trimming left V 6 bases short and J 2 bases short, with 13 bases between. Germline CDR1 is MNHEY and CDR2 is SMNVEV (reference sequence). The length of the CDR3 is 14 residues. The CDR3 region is CASSRGTLNTEAFF. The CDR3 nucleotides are TGTGCCAGCAGCCGAGGGACACTAAACACTGAAGCTTTCTTT.

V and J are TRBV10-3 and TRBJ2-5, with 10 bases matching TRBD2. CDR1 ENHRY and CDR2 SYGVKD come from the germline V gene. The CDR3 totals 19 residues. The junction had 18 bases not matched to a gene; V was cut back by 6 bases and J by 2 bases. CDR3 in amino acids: CAISQRGSSGGPTQETQYF. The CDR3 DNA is TGTGCCATCAGCCAAAGGGGGTCTAGCGGGGGCCCCACTCAAGAGACCCAGTACTTC.

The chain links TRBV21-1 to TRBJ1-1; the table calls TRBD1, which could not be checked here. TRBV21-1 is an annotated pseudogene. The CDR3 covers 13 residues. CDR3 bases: TGTGCCAGCTCCCAAAAAGGGCAGGGTGAAGCTTTCTTT. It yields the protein CASSQKGQGEAFF.

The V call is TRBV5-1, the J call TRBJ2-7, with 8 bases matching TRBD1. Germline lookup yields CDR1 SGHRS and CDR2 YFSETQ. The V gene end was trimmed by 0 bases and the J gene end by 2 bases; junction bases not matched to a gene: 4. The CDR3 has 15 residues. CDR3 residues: CASSLVAGGAYEQYF. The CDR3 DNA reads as TGCGCCAGCAGCTTGGTAGCAGGGGGCGCCTACGAGCAGTACTTC.

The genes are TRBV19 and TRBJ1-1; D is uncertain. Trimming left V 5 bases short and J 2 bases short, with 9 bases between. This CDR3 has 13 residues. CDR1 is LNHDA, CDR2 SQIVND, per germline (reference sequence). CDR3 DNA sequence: TGTGCCAGTAGTCGGACGAGAAACACTGAAGCTTTCTTT. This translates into CASSRTRNTEAFF.

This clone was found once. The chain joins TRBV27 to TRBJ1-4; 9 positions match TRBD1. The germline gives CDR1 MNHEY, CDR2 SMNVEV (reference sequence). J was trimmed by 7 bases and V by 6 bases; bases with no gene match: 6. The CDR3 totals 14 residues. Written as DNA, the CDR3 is TGTGCCAGCAGGGGGACAGGGTCAGGTGAAAAACTGTTTTTT. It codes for CASRGTGSGEKLFF. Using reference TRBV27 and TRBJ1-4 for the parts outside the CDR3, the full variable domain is EAQVTQNPRYLITVTGKKLTVTCSQNMNHEYMSWYRQDPGLGLRQIYYSMNVEVTDKGDVPEGYKVSRKEKRNFPLILESPSPNQTSLYFCASRGTGSGEKLFFGSGTQLSVL.

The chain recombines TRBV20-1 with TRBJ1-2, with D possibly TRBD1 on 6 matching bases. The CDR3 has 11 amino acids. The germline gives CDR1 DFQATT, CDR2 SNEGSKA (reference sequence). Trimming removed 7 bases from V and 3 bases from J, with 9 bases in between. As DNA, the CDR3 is TGCAGTGTAGGGGGGGACTATGGCTACACCTTC. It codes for CSVGGDYGYTF.

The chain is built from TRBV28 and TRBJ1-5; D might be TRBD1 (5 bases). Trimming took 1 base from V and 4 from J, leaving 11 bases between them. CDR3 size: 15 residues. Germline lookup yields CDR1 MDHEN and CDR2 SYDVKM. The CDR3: CASSLLQVGNQPQHF. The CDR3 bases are TGTGCCAGCAGTTTATTACAGGTTGGAAATCAGCCCCAGCATTTT.

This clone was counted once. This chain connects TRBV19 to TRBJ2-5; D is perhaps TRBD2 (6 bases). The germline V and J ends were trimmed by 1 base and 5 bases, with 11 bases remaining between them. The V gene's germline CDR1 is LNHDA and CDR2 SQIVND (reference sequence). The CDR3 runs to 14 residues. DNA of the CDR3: TGTGCCAGTAGTATAGGTCTGGGACTGGAGACCCAGTACTTC. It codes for CASSIGLGLETQYF.

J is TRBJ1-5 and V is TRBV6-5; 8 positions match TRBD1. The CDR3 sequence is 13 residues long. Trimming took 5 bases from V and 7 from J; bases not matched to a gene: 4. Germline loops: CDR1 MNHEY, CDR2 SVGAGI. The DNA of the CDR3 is TGTGCCAGCAGTCGAGACAGGGGCCAGCCCCAGCATTTT. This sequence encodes CASSRDRGQPQHF.

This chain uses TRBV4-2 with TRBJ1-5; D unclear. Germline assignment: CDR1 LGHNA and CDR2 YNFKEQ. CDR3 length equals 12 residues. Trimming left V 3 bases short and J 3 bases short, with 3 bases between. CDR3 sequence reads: CASSQFNQPQHF. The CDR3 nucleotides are TGTGCCAGCAGCCAGTTCAATCAGCCCCAGCATTTT.

CDR3 sequence: CASSYSEGTQYF. In nucleotides, the CDR3 is TGTGCCAGCAGTTACTCGGAGGGGACCCAGTACTTC. The V gene is TRBV6-6, the J gene TRBJ2-5, with D perhaps TRBD2 (6 bases). Germline CDR1 MNHNY, CDR2 SVGAGI (reference sequence). This CDR3 comprises 12 residues. Trimming cost V 0 bases and J 7 bases, with 6 bases left between them.

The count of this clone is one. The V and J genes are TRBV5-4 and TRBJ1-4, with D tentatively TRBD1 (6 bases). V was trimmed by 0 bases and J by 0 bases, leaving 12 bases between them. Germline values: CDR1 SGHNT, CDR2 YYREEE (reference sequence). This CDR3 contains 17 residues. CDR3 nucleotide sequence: TGTGCCAGCAGCTTGGCCGGGGGGCGCGCAACTAATGAAAAACTGTTTTTT. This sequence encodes CASSLAGGRATNEKLFF. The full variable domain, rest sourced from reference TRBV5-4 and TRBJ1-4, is ETGVTQSPTHLIKTRGQQVTLRCSSQSGHNTVSWYQQALGQGPQFIFQYYREEENGRGNFPPRFSGLQFPNYSSELNVNALELDDSALYLCASSLAGGRATNEKLFFGSGTQLSVL.

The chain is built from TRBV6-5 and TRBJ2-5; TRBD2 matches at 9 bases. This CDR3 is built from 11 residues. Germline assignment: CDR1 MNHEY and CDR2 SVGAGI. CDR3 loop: CSGGQQETQYF. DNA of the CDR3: TGTAGCGGGGGGCAACAAGAGACCCAGTACTTC.

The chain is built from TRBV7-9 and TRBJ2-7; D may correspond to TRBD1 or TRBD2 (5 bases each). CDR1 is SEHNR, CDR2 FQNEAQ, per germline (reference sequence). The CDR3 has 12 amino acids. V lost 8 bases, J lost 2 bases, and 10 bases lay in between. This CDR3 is CASGTGPYEQYF. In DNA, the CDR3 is TGTGCCAGCGGGACCGGACCCTACGAGCAGTACTTC.

As DNA, the CDR3 is TGTGCCAGCAGCTTAATAGACCTGGCTTTCTTT. This sequence encodes CASSLIDLAFF. The V gene is TRBV7-2, the J gene TRBJ1-1; no reliable D call. Trimming took off 2 bases at V and 11 bases at J, with 9 bases between the two ends. The length of the CDR3 is 11 residues. Germline values: CDR1 SGHTA, CDR2 FQGNSA.

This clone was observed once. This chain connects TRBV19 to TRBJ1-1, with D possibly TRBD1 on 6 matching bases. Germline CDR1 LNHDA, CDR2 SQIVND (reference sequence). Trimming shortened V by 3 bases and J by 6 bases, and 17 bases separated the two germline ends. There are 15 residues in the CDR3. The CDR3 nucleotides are TGTGCCAGTAGTATCTCCGGGACAACTTACCCTGAAGCTTTCTTT. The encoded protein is CASSISGTTYPEAFF. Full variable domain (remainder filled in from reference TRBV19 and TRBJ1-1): DGGITQSPKYLFRKEGQNVTLSCEQNLNHDAMYWYRQDPGQGLRLIYYSQIVNDFQKGDIAEGYSVSREKKESFPLTVTSAQKNPTAFYLCASSISGTTYPEAFFGQGTRLTVV.

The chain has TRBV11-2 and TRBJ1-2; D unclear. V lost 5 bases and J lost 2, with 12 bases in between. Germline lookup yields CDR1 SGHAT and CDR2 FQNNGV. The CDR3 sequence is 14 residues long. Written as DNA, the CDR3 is TGTGCCAGCAGCACACGACTCGTCAACTATGGCTACACCTTC. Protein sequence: CASSTRLVNYGYTF.